This TCR beta chain was captured in a study of blood T cell repertoires in COVID-19. Turning to the study itself: The United States, Italy and Spain provided the acute and convalescent COVID-19 samples. Nucleic acid was either cDNA or gDNA, and it came from T cells, B-cell-depleted T cells, or PBMCs.

In the authors' workflow: Amplification of reference gene primers provided the estimated nucleated cell counts. Measured with immunoSEQ multiplex PCR; TCRdb has only the in-frame clones, and not every one. That table furnishes V, J and clone size, whereas the DNA furnished D and trimming. The sample has 140,000 or so clones, about four fifths seen once. V lost 1 base and J lost 3; bases outside the gene matches: 9. The CDR3 loop spans 16 amino acids. Per the germline V gene, CDR1 is LGHDT and CDR2 is YNNKEL (reference sequence). The receptor was isolated from a man between 65 and 85 years old who had recovered from COVID-19. Sequenced: peripheral blood. The chain carries TRBV3-1 (or the pseudogene TRBV3-2) and TRBJ2-7, with 7 bases fitting TRBD2. This CDR3 is CASSQVGAWGGYEQYF. The CDR3 DNA reads as TGTGCCAGCAGCCAAGTCGGGGCCTGGGGGGGCTACGAGCAGTACTTC.